This T cell receptor beta chain is drawn from a study of T cells after yellow fever vaccination. TCRdb re-called the 5' RACE reads with MiXCR, one entry per CDR3 protein. This repertoire shows around 120,000 distinct CDR3 sequences, 7.2% found once; its top ten account for roughly 3%. Germline V lookup: CDR1 LGHDT, CDR2 YNNKEL (reference sequence). J was trimmed by 6 bases and V by 0 bases; bases with no gene match: 7. The CDR3 has 16 amino acids. This clonotype was counted many times. The specimen was CD4+ T cells sorted from PBMCs, collected roughly 47 days after the first yellow fever vaccination. V and J are TRBV3-1 and TRBJ2-3, with TRBD2 matching 9 bases. The receptor's source is a man between 18 and 29 years old who received the YFV17D yellow fever vaccine. The DNA for the CDR3 is TGTGCCAGCAGCCAAGATCTTAGCAGCGGGAGGGATACGCAGTATTTT. It translates to CASSQDLSSGRDTQYF.